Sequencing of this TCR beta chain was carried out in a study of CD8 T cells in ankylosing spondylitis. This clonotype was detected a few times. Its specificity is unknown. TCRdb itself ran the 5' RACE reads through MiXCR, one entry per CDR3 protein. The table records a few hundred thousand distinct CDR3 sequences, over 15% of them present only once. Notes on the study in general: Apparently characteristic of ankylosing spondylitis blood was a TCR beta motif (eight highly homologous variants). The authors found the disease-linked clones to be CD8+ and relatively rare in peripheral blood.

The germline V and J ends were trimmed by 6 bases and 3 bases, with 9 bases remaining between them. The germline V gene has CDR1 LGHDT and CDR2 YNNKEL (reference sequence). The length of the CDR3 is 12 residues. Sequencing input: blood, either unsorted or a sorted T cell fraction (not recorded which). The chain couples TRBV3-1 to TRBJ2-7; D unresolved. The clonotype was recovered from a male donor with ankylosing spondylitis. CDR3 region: CASSTSVYEQYF. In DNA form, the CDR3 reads TGTGCCAGCAGTACCTCGGTCTACGAGCAGTACTTC.